These 7 T cell receptor beta chains were all obtained from the same sample, sequenced in a study of CD4 and CD8 cells across lung adenocarcinoma regions. From the PCR reads, TCRdb called clonotypes with MiXCR, one entry per CDR3 protein. The repertoire consists of approximately 12,000 distinct CDR3 sequences, with roughly 56% occurring once and the leading ten covering about 36%. The sample comprised CD8+ T cells from the margin of a lung tumor. These receptors all come from a female donor with lung adenocarcinoma. The CD4 and CD8 labels of this study may be unreliable.

This clonotype appeared a few times. The chain combines TRBV10-3 with TRBJ2-5; the D call may be TRBD1 or TRBD2 (7 bases each). With 11 bases removed from V and 1 base from J, the gap between germline ends came to 17 bases. Germline lookup yields CDR1 ENHRY and CDR2 SYGVKD. The CDR3 has 14 amino acids. The CDR3 nucleotides read TGTGCCGGGCAGGGGGGGCGGGCCCAAGAGACCCAGTACTTC. This encodes CAGQGGRAQETQYF.

J is TRBJ2-5 and V is TRBV6-1, with D tentatively TRBD1 or TRBD2 (5 bases each). Trimming removed 6 bases at V and 11 bases at J, with 22 bases between. Germline CDR1 is MNHNS and CDR2 is SASEGT. There are 14 residues in the CDR3. The CDR3 DNA follows: TGTGCCAGCAGCCAGGGACGGGATAAAGCGGTGCAGTACTTC. This sequence encodes CASSQGRDKAVQYF.

This clonotype was seen a few times. Germline and junction disagree at one end, which may indicate a read error. The rearrangement links TRBV6-1 to TRBJ2-3, with D possibly TRBD2 on 7 matching bases. Looked up from germline, CDR1 is MNHNS and CDR2 is SASEGT. The CDR3 covers 15 residues. CDR3 DNA: TGTGCCAGGGGTCCGGGGGGCGGGGGCCAAGATACCCAGTATTTC. It translates to CARGPGGGGQDTQYF.

This rearrangement joins TRBV10-1 to TRBJ2-1, with no clear D. With 0 bases removed from V and 9 bases from J, the gap between germline ends came to 3 bases. The CDR3 consists of 11 residues. Germline V CDR1 and CDR2: WNHNN, SYGVQD (reference sequence). Here the CDR3 reads CASSESVEQFF. The CDR3, as DNA: TGCGCCAGCAGTGAGTCGGTTGAGCAGTTCTTC.

Concerning this clonotype itself: At one boundary the junction diverges from the germline segment, which might be a read error. Written as DNA, the CDR3 is TGTGCCAGCGGGTACTGTAACACAGAGACGCAGTATTTT. It is translated as CASGYCNTETQYF. The gene calls are TRBV6-5 and TRBJ2-3; no firm D call. This CDR3 is 13 amino acids long. In germline, CDR1 is MNHEY, CDR2 SVGAGI.

The chain employs TRBV6-1 and TRBJ2-5; 7 bases match TRBD2. CDR3 length: 16 amino acids. Germline trimming cut 6 bases from V and 8 bases from J; bases unmatched to any gene: 18. Germline V gene data show CDR1 as MNHNS and CDR2 as SASEGT. The CDR3 is CASRGSGDPTTDTQYF. CDR3 DNA sequence: TGTGCCAGCAGGGGGAGCGGGGACCCAACCACAGATACCCAGTACTTC.

V and J are TRBV11-2 and TRBJ1-2; D not resolved. In germline, CDR1 is SGHAT, CDR2 FQNNGV. The V gene lost 3 bases and the J gene lost 6 bases, with 8 bases spanning the gap. The CDR3 is made up of 12 amino acids. As DNA, the CDR3 is TGTGCCAGCAGCTTGGCGGGGAATGGCTACACCTTC. As protein: CASSLAGNGYTF.